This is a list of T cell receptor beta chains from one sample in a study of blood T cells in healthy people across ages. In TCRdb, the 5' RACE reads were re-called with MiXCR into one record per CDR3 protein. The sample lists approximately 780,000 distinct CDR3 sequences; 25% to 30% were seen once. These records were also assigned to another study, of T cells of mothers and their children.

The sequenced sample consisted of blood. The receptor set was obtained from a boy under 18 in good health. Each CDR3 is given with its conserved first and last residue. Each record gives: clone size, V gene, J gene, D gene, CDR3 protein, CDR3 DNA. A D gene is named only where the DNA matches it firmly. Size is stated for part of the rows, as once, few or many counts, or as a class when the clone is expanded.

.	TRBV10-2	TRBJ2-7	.	CASSESNAFSYEQYF	TGCGCCAGCAGTGAGTCTAATGCGTTCTCATACGAGCAGTACTTC
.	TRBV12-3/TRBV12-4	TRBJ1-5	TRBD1	CASSPGTGFRPQHF	TGTGCCAGCAGCCCCGGGACAGGCTTTCGGCCCCAGCATTTT
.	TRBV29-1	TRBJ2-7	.	CSAKTASYEQYF	TGCAGCGCCAAGACTGCCTCCTACGAGCAGTACTTC
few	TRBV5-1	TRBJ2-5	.	CASSLDGDVGKTQYF	TGCGCCAGCAGCTTGGACGGGGACGTCGGGAAGACCCAGTACTTC
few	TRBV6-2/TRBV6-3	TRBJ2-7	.	CASSGPSGPLDEQYF	TGTGCCAGCAGCGGGCCTTCCGGGCCACTGGACGAGCAGTACTTC
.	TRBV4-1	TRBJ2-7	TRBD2	CASSLRLAGVPLLGEQYF	TGCGCCAGCAGCCTCCGACTAGCGGGGGTCCCGCTACTTGGCGAGCAGTACTTC
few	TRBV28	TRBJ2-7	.	CASSPSVGSKGSYEQYF	TGTGCCAGCAGTCCGAGCGTTGGCAGCAAAGGTTCCTACGAGCAGTACTTC
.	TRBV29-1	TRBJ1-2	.	CSVVGSNRGYTF	TGCAGCGTTGTGGGCAGTAATCGTGGCTACACCTTC
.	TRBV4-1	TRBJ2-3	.	CASSQSGAGTDTQYF	TGCGCCAGCAGCCAATCAGGAGCCGGCACAGATACGCAGTATTTT
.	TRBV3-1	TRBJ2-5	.	CASTPGLRETQYF	TGTGCCAGCACTCCCGGACTACGGGAGACCCAGTACTTC
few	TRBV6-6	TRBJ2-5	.	CASSYSNGGERETQYF	TGTGCCAGCAGTTACTCGAATGGAGGGGAGAGAGAGACCCAGTACTTC
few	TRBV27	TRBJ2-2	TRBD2	CASSVMGLAGNTEELFF	TGTGCCAGCAGCGTTATGGGACTAGCGGGGAACACCGAGGAGCTGTTTTTT
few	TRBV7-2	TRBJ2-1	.	CASSPSSGVYNEQFF	TGTGCCAGCAGCCCGAGTTCGGGTGTCTACAATGAGCAGTTCTTC
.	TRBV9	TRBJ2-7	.	CASSGSSDSPYEQYF	TGTGCCAGCAGCGGTTCCTCGGACAGCCCCTACGAGCAGTACTTC
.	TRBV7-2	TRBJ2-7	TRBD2	CASSTSSGGTPYEQYF	TGTGCCAGCAGCACCTCTAGCGGGGGGACCCCCTACGAGCAGTACTTC
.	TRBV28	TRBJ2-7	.	CASSLSPVRNYEQYF	TGTGCCAGCAGTTTGTCACCAGTGAGAAACTACGAGCAGTACTTC
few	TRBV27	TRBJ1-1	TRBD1	CASSLGTGGDAFF	TGTGCCAGCAGTTTGGGGACAGGGGGCGACGCTTTCTTT
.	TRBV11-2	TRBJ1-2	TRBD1	CASSPLAQRTGGHYGYTF	TGTGCCAGCAGCCCTCTGGCCCAACGGACAGGGGGCCACTATGGCTACACCTTC
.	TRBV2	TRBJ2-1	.	CASSDVAAYNEQFF	TGTGCCAGCAGTGATGTGGCGGCCTACAATGAGCAGTTCTTC
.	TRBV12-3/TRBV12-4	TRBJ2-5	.	CASSPRSGSETQYF	TGTGCCAGCAGCCCGAGGTCAGGGAGCGAGACCCAGTACTTC
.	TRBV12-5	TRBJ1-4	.	CTREREKLFF	TGTACTAGAGAGCGTGAAAAACTGTTTTTT
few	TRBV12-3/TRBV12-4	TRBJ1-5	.	CASSAPGGGNQPQHF	TGTGCCAGCAGTGCCCCAGGCGGGGGCAATCAGCCCCAGCATTTT
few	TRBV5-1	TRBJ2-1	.	CASSLDRSFSSYNEQFF	TGCGCCAGCAGCTTGGACAGGTCATTCAGCTCCTACAATGAGCAGTTCTTC
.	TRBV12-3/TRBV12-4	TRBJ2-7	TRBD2	CASSLPSGGAAHEQYF	TGTGCCAGCAGTTTACCTAGCGGGGGGGCGGCCCACGAGCAGTACTTC
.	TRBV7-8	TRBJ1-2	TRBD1	CASSLAGTGVGYGYTF	TGTGCCAGCAGCTTAGCGGGGACAGGGGTGGGCTATGGCTACACCTTC
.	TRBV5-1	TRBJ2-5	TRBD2	CASSLDGGTRIQETQYF	TGCGCCAGCAGCTTGGACGGGGGGACGCGCATTCAAGAGACCCAGTACTTC
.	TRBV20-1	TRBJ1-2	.	CSARVPGEDGYTF	TGCAGTGCTAGAGTCCCAGGGGAGGATGGCTACACCTTC
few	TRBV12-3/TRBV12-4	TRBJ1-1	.	CATGGENTEAFF	TGTGCCACTGGGGGTGAGAACACTGAAGCTTTCTTT
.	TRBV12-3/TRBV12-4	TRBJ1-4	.	CASSSHRGGLMKNCFF	.
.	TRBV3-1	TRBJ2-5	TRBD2	CASSFQGTSTETQYF	TGTGCCAGCAGCTTCCAGGGGACTAGCACGGAGACCCAGTACTTC
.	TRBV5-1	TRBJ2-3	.	CASTRGVTDTQYF	TGCGCCAGCACCCGTGGGGTCACAGATACGCAGTATTTT
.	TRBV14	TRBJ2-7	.	CASSQQYYEQYF	TGTGCCAGCAGCCAACAGTACTACGAGCAGTACTTC
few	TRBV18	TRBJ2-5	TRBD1	CASSLSSGTGSETQYF	TGTGCCAGCTCACTTTCCTCCGGGACAGGGTCGGAGACCCAGTACTTC
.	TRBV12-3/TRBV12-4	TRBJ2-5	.	CASSPGHFQETQYF	TGTGCCAGCAGTCCTGGACATTTTCAAGAGACCCAGTACTTC
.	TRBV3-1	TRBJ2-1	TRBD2	CASSQDFYLTGGNEQFF	TGTGCCAGCAGCCAAGATTTCTATTTAACGGGGGGCAATGAGCAGTTCTTC
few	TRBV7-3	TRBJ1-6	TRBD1	CASSLTPQGLNSPLHF	TGTGCCAGCAGCTTAACCCCACAGGGGTTAAATTCACCCCTCCACTTT
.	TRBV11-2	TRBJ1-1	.	CASSRRERTEAFF	TGTGCCAGCAGCCGTCGGGAACGGACTGAAGCTTTCTTT
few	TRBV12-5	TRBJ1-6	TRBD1	CASGPGPQGYSPLHF	TGTGCTAGTGGACCGGGACCACAGGGGTATTCACCCCTCCACTTT
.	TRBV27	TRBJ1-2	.	CASSLGSGQTYGYTF	TGTGCCAGCAGTTTAGGGTCTGGACAGACCTATGGCTACACCTTC
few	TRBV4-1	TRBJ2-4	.	CASSLLLLAKNIQYF	TGCGCCAGCAGCCTTTTATTATTAGCCAAAAACATTCAGTACTTC
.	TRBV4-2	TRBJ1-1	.	CASSPYQGPGGGTEAFF	TGTGCCAGTAGCCCTTACCAGGGCCCGGGCGGTGGGACTGAAGCTTTCTTT
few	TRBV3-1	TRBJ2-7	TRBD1	CASSLLQGYEQYF	TGTGCCAGCAGCCTCCTACAGGGGTACGAGCAGTACTTC
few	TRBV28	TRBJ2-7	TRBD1	CASSLGRYGQGEYEQYF	TGTGCCAGCAGTTTAGGCCGCTATGGACAGGGGGAATACGAGCAGTACTTC
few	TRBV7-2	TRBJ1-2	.	CASSSQPHPYGYTF	TGTGCCAGCAGCTCTCAGCCCCACCCCTATGGCTACACCTTC
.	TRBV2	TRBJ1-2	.	CASNSPTGANYGYTF	TGTGCCAGCAACTCCCCGACAGGCGCAAACTATGGCTACACCTTC
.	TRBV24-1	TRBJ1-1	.	CATSDTDTQLNTEAFF	TGTGCCACCAGTGATACCGACACCCAGCTGAACACTGAAGCTTTCTTT
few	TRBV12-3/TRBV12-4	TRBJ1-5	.	CAGTLDSYSNQPQHF	TGTGCCGGCACCTTGGACAGTTATAGCAATCAGCCCCAGCATTTT